This entry lists 18 T cell receptor beta chains sequenced from one sample in a study of tissue T cells after allogeneic stem cell transplantation. Here immunoSEQ multiplex PCR was the method, and the copy in TCRdb shows in-frame clones only, minus some. Of about 16,000 clones in the sample, 70% were seen once. The sample comprised spleen. These receptors originate from a female BALB/c mouse in good health. The MHC haplotype recorded for the strain is H2-d.

Points on this clone: The genes are named according to mouse. The CDR3 sequence is CASSFQGANERLFF. CDR3 DNA, as far as it was read: TGTGCTAGCAGTTTCCAGGGGGCCAACGAAAGATTATTT. The chain couples TRBV29 to TRBJ1-4; 7 bases map to TRBD1. The CDR3 end falls 1 residue outside the read, so it is completed with the germline J gene. The germline gives CDR1 MSHET, CDR2 SYDVDS. The CDR3 extends over 14 amino acids. J gave up 3 bases and V 3 bases, and 1 base lay outside the gene matches. Together with reference TRBV29 and TRBJ1-4, the CDR3 gives the full variable domain: DMKVTQMPRYLIKRMGENVLLECGQDMSHETMYWYRQDPGLGLQLIYISYDVDSNSEGDIPKGYRVSRKKREHFSLILDSAKTNQTSVYFCASSFQGANERLFFGHGTKLSVL.

As for this clone: The genes are named according to mouse. The observed sequence ends 1 residue before the CDR3 terminus, with the missing tail filled in from the germline J gene. V gene TRBV13-3 combines with J gene TRBJ2-5; 8 bases fit TRBD1. The CDR3 has 14 amino acids. Germline V gene data show CDR1 as NNHDY and CDR2 as SYVADS. Trimming cost V 5 bases and J 0 bases; bases outside gene matches: 2. CDR3 protein: CASSDRGNQDTQYF. The CDR3 DNA, read in part, is TGTGCCAGCAGCGACAGGGGTAACCAAGACACCCAGTAC.

This clone was seen only a few times. These gene names are mouse names. Sequencing ends 1 residue short of the CDR3 end; the germline J gene provides the rest. The chain joins TRBV13-1 to TRBJ2-7, with 8 bases that match TRBD2. V shed 3 bases and J 3 bases; nucleotides not matched to a gene: 2. The CDR3 is 13 amino acids. Germline CDR1 is NSHNY and CDR2 is SYGAGN. The sequenced part of the CDR3 DNA is TGTGCCAGCAGTGGGGGGGGGCGCTATGAACAGTAC. Translating it yields CASSGGGRYEQY. The whole CDR3 protein reads CASSGGGRYEQYF.

As concerns this clone: Gene names follow the mouse nomenclature. The CDR3 goes on 1 residue after the read ends, and that part is filled in from the germline J gene. This chain uses TRBV13-1 with TRBJ2-7; 9 bases line up with TRBD2. Germline CDR1 and CDR2: NSHNY and SYGAGN. CDR3 length: 14 amino acids. J lost 7 bases, V lost 0 bases, and 5 bases had no gene match. Partial CDR3 DNA: TGTGCCAGCAGTGATGTACTGGGGGGAAGCGAACAGTAC. Its protein product is CASSDVLGGSEQY. The whole CDR3 sequence reads CASSDVLGGSEQYF.

This clone showed up just a few times. All gene names here are mouse names. Sequencing ends 1 residue short of the CDR3 end; the germline J gene provides the rest. The V and J genes are TRBV13-1 and TRBJ2-4, with TRBD2 identical over 13 bases. Per the germline V gene, CDR1 is NSHNY and CDR2 is SYGAGN. The CDR3 length is 16 residues. V shed 3 bases, J shed 2 bases, and the junction held 3 bases outside the gene matches. The CDR3 loop reads CASSGGLGGAQNTLYF. The sequenced CDR3 bases are TGTGCCAGCAGTGGGGGACTGGGGGGGGCTCAAAACACCTTGTAC.

Points on this clone: Each gene name is a mouse one. The read ends 1 residue early relative to the CDR3; the germline J gene fills the gap. The V call is TRBV1, the J call TRBJ1-3; D remains unclear. Trimming cost V 4 bases and J 2 bases, with 9 bases left between them. CDR1 NSQYPW and CDR2 LRSPGD come from the germline V gene (reference sequence). This CDR3 has 14 amino acids. CDR3 protein: CTCSGRRAGNTLYF. The sequenced CDR3 bases are TGCACCTGCAGTGGCCGACGGGCTGGAAATACGCTCTAT.

About this clone itself: Mouse gene names apply. The CDR3 end lies 1 residue beyond the end of the read and is filled in from the germline J gene. The chain recombines TRBV31 with TRBJ2-3; 9 nucleotides agree with TRBD2. CDR1 and CDR2 from the germline V gene are GKSSPN and SITVG. With V trimmed by 4 bases and J by 1 base, 9 bases remained unmatched. The length of the CDR3 is 16 residues. The CDR3 is CAWKSGGARGAETLYF. Incomplete CDR3 DNA: TGTGCCTGGAAGAGTGGGGGGGCGCGGGGTGCAGAAACGCTGTAT.

As regards this clone: The gene symbols are mouse symbols. The read is 1 residue too short to cover the CDR3 end, so that end is filled in from the germline J gene. V usage is TRBV14 and J usage is TRBJ2-7; 12 bases map to TRBD2. Germline CDR1 reads SGHDT; CDR2 reads FRDEAV. V shed 5 bases, J shed 7 bases, and the junction held 7 bases outside the gene matches. This CDR3 is built from 14 residues. Partial CDR3 DNA: TGTGCCAGCAGCCTGACTGGGGGGGCTGGAGAACAGTAC. It translates to CASSLTGGAGEQY. The CDR3 reads in full as CASSLTGGAGEQYF.

Details on this clone: Mouse germline and gene names are used. Coverage ceases 1 residue before the CDR3 finishes, and the germline J gene fills in the end. The chain uses TRBV4 and TRBJ2-4; 13 bases align to TRBD2. Germline CDR1 LGHDT, CDR2 YNNKQL (reference sequence). With 6 bases clipped from V and 3 bases from J, the junction kept 3 bases outside the gene matches. This CDR3 comprises 15 residues. The CDR3 here is CASRDWGGAQNTLYF. CDR3 bases read: TGTGCCAGCAGGGACTGGGGGGGCGCCCAAAACACCTTGTAC.

As for this clone: Germline and genes: mouse. The sequenced fragment ends 1 residue before the CDR3 boundary, so the rest is inferred from the germline J gene. This chain joins TRBV4 and TRBJ1-4, with a possible D match to TRBD1 (6 bases). CDR1 is LGHDT and CDR2 is YNNKQL in the germline V gene (reference sequence). Trimming cost V 4 bases and J 1 base, with 10 bases left between them. The CDR3 has 15 residues. The DNA read from the CDR3 is TGTGCCAGCAGCTCCGGGACATATTCCAACGAAAGATTATTT. Amino acid sequence: CASSSGTYSNERLF. The entire CDR3 sequence reads CASSSGTYSNERLFF.

This clone was found a few times. Gene names follow the mouse nomenclature. From the germline J gene comes the end of the CDR3, since the read stops 1 residue before it. The chain is built from TRBV13-2 and TRBJ2-5, with TRBD2 matching 7 bases. Trimming removed 2 bases from V and 3 bases from J; junction bases left unmatched: 3. This CDR3 is built from 14 residues. CDR1 and CDR2 (germline): NNHNN, SYGAGS (reference sequence). The DNA read from the CDR3 is TGTGCCAGCGGTGAGGGGGGGGTACAAGACACCCAGTAC. Its translation: CASGEGGVQDTQY. The complete CDR3 sequence is CASGEGGVQDTQYF.

To note about this clone: Germline and genes here are mouse. The sequenced fragment ends 1 residue before the CDR3 boundary, so the rest is inferred from the germline J gene. The chain carries TRBV4 and TRBJ1-4; 7 bases match TRBD1. The V gene's germline CDR1 is LGHDT and CDR2 YNNKQL (reference sequence). Losses at the gene ends were 5 bases for V and 7 bases for J; bases not matched to a gene: 4. CDR3 length: 13 amino acids. The CDR3 here is CASSPTGPERLFF. The covered CDR3 bases are TGTGCCAGCAGCCCGACAGGGCCCGAAAGATTATTT. Using reference TRBV4 and TRBJ1-4 for the parts outside the CDR3, the full variable domain is ETAVFQTPNYHVTQVGNEVSFNCKQTLGHDTMYWYKQDSKKLLKIMFSYNNKQLIVNETVPRRFSPQSSDKAHLNLRIKSVEPEDSAVYLCASSPTGPERLFFGHGTKLSVL.

Note on this clone: These gene names are mouse names. The observed sequence ends 1 residue before the CDR3 terminus, with the missing tail filled in from the germline J gene. The chain couples TRBV17 to TRBJ2-1, with D possibly TRBD2 on 7 matching bases. Trimming pared 3 bases from V and 7 bases from J, leaving 19 bases between. The CDR3 covers 16 residues. Germline lookup yields CDR1 MNHDT and CDR2 YYDKIL. CDR3 protein: CASSRRGDGGRAEQFF. The sequenced part of the CDR3 DNA is TGTGCTAGCAGTAGGAGAGGGGACGGGGGGCGAGCTGAGCAGTTC. Full variable domain (remainder filled in from reference TRBV17 and TRBJ2-1): DTTVKQNPRYKLARVGKPVNLICSQTMNHDTMYWYQKKPNQAPKLLLFYYDKILNREADTFEKFQSSRPNNSFCSLYIGSAGLEYSAMYLCASSRRGDGGRAEQFFGPGTRLTVL.

As to this clone: The germline and genes are mouse ones. The observed sequence ends 1 residue before the CDR3 terminus, with the missing tail filled in from the germline J gene. The rearrangement joins TRBV4 to TRBJ2-2; 10 nucleotides line up with TRBD2. Trimming removed 5 bases from V and 1 base from J; junction bases left unmatched: 7. The CDR3 consists of 17 residues. Germline V gene data show CDR1 as LGHDT and CDR2 as YNNKQL (reference sequence). The CDR3 sequence is CASSLRLGGRNTGQLYF. CDR3 bases read: TGTGCCAGCAGCCTCCGACTGGGGGGCCGAAACACCGGGCAGCTCTAC.

This clone was picked up a small number of times. Gene names denote mouse genes. The CDR3 end is not reached by the read, which stops 1 residue before it; the germline J gene fills it in. This chain uses TRBV5 with TRBJ1-3; unclear D gene. Germline CDR1 reads LGHNA; CDR2 reads YNLKQL (reference sequence). V shed 0 bases and J shed 0 bases, with 6 bases lying between them. The CDR3 totals 15 residues. The sequenced CDR3 bases are TGTGCCAGCAGCCAAGATAAGAATTCTGGAAATACGCTCTAT. It encodes CASSQDKNSGNTLY. The CDR3 in its entirety is CASSQDKNSGNTLYF.

This clone was counted once. Gene labels here are mouse ones. The DNA read from the CDR3 is TGTGCTAGCAGTACAGGGACAACTGGAAATACGCTCTAT. Translated: CASSTGTTGNTLY. The complete CDR3 protein is CASSTGTTGNTLYF. The chain joins TRBV29 to TRBJ1-3; weak D call: TRBD1 (6 bases). From the germline J gene comes the end of the CDR3, since the read stops 1 residue before it. The germline gives CDR1 MSHET, CDR2 SYDVDS. This CDR3 is built from 14 residues. V was clipped by 5 bases and J by 2 bases, with 10 bases between them.

Of note for this clone: Any gene name here is a mouse gene name. The read finishes 1 residue shy of the CDR3 end, and the germline J gene is used to complete it. This rearrangement joins TRBV19 to TRBJ1-4; D gene unclear. Germline loops: CDR1 FNHDT, CDR2 SITEND (reference sequence). V lost 2 bases and J lost 5, with 4 bases in between. The CDR3 loop spans 12 amino acids. CDR3 sequence reads: CASSMTNERLFF. The sequenced CDR3 bases are TGTGCCAGCAGTATGACAAACGAAAGATTATTT.

On this clone itself: These gene names are mouse names. CDR3 DNA, as far as it was read: TGTGCCAGCAGCCAAGGACAGGGCACCCAGTAC. As protein: CASSQGQGTQY. The full CDR3 is CASSQGQGTQYF. This chain connects TRBV5 to TRBJ2-5, with 7 bases identical to TRBD1. The CDR3 goes on 1 residue after the read ends, and that part is filled in from the germline J gene. V was pared by 1 base and J by 8 bases, with 0 bases of the junction left unmatched. Germline V gene data show CDR1 as LGHNA and CDR2 as YNLKQL (reference sequence). The CDR3 is 12 amino acids.